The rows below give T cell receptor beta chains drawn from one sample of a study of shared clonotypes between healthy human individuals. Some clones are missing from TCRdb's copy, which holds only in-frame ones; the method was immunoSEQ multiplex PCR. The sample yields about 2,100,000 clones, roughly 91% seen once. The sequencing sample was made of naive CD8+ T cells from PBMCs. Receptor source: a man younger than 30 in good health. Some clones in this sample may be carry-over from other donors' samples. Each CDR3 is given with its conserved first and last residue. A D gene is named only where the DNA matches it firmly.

CASSFGGGYTF TRBV28 NA
CSVVQGGNTEAFF TRBV29-1 NA
CASRSVRDGHQPQHF TRBV28 NA
CASSLSKRDTDTQYF TRBV4-1 TRBD2
CASSQNIGTSHEQYF TRBV4-1 NA
CASSDVGRGSTEAFF TRBV6-1 TRBD1
CASQAGGTGNTIYF TRBV6-5 NA
CASSRGSVGWDEAFF TRBV14 NA
CASSQDFLGGSYEQYF TRBV4-3 NA
CASSSLAASDYMREQYF TRBV27 NA
CASSASANYYEQYF TRBV2 NA
CATSRDYGQGAPEQYF TRBV15 TRBD1
CASSTGLDTQYF TRBV6-5 NA
CASTFYPQGSSYNEQFF TRBV27 NA
CASSLDLAGRGNEQFF TRBV5-1 TRBD2
CASSLGLAYGEQYF TRBV27 NA
CASSWMLNRDTDTQYF TRBV27 NA
CASGGLRTGSHGELFF TRBV27 TRBD1
CASSYYPPGSTEAFF TRBV27 NA